A single T cell receptor beta chain is shown here with its context. The antigen is undetermined. The read gets to within 3 residues of the CDR3 end, and the germline J gene fills in the rest. This sample was taken from a study of T cells in women clearing cervical HPV infection. For the study at large: Case blood was drawn when the lesion was first found; control blood after infection became undetectable.

Study results and limitations: Unknown T-cell numbers per sample may underlie the richness differences.

CDR1 is LNHDA, CDR2 SQIVND, per germline (reference sequence). This CDR3 has 17 residues. Trimming left V 2 bases short and J 0 bases short, with 14 bases between. Sequencing used immunoSEQ multiplex PCR; TCRdb keeps in-frame clones, though not all of them. The sample's table shows about 46,000 clones. The sequenced sample consisted of blood buffy coat. The chain links TRBV19 to TRBJ2-1; possible D gene TRBD2, 5 bases. This TCR came from a woman aged 18 to 69 with a cervical HPV16 infection that either progressed to CIN3+ or cleared (not recorded which). The CDR3 bases that were read are TGTGCCAGTAGTATAAACCTAGCAACATCCTCCTACAATGAG. Its translation is CASSINLATSSYNE. The full CDR3 is CASSINLATSSYNEQFF.